This T cell receptor beta chain was recorded in a study of T-cell memory formation after mild COVID-19. Study at large: For the most part, TCR clusters were specific to one donor.

Of note for this clonotype: Its antigen is unidentified.

TCR alpha and TCR beta cDNA libraries carrying sample barcodes and UMIs came from 5'RACE with constant-segment primers. MiXCR was run by TCRdb on the 5' RACE reads, yielding one entry per CDR3 protein. The table shows 300,000 to 400,000 distinct CDR3 sequences, with 28% occurring only once. Study outcomes and limitations: Researchers report contracting CD4+ clones mostly in CM and EM, with CD8+ clones in EMRA. A balance of CD4 and CD8 characterized clones contracting day 15 to 85, whereas later expanders leaned CD4+.

There are 15 residues in the CDR3. Germline CDR1 reads DFQATT; CDR2 reads SNEGSKA (reference sequence). Trimming removed 0 bases from V and 5 bases from J; junction bases left unmatched: 7. The sequencing input was PBMCs or a T cell subset sorted from them (not recorded which). The chain uses TRBV20-1 and TRBJ2-1; 7 nucleotides match TRBD2. This clonotype was sampled from an adult woman who had mild COVID-19 (a few samples of this study predate the infection). Cell type and time point are not known. The CDR3 DNA is TGCAGTGCTAGAGATATAGGACTAGACCACAATGAGCAGTTCTTC. This encodes CSARDIGLDHNEQFF.